This TCR beta chain was observed in a study of cytomegalovirus exposure and HLA in healthy donors. The primer mix had 60 Vbeta and 13 Jbeta primers. Method: immunoSEQ multiplex PCR; TCRdb's copy keeps in-frame clones and lacks some. The data show about 130,000 clones, roughly 85% seen once. The germline gives CDR1 MGHRA, CDR2 YSYEKL. There are 16 residues in the CDR3. Trimming pared 0 bases from V and 4 bases from J, leaving 13 bases between. Sequencing was performed on PBMCs. V is TRBV4-1 and J is TRBJ1-3; D gene unclear. The receptor comes from a man between 18 and 29 years old in good health and CMV-seropositive. The CDR3 loop is CASSQDLPLAGNTIYF. CDR3 in DNA: TGCGCCAGCAGCCAAGATCTGCCTCTAGCGGGAAACACCATATATTTT.